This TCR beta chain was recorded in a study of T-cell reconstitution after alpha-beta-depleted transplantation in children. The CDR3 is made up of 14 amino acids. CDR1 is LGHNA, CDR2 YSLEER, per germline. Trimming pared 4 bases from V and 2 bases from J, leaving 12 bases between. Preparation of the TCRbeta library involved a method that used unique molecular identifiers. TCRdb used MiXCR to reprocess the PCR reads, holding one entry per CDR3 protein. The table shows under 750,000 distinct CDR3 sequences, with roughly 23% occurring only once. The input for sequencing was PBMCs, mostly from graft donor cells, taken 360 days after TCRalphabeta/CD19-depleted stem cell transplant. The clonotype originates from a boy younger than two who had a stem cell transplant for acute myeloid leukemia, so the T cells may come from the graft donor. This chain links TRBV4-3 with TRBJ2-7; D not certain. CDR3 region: CASSPQEQAYEQYF. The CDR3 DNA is TGCGCCAGCAGCCCGCAGGAGCAGGCCTACGAGCAGTACTTC.